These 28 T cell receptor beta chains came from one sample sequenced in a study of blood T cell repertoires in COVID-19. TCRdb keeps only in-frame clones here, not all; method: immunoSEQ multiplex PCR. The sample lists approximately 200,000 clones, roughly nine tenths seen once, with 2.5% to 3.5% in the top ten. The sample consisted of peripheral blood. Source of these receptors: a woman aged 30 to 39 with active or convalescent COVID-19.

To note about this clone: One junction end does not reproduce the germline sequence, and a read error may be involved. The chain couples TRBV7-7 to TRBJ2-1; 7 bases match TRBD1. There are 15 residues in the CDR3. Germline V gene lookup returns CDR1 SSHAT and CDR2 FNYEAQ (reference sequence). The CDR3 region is CASSLAPTGTEEQFF. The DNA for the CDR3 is TGTGCTAGCAGCTTAGCCCCAACCGGGACAGAAGAGCAGTTCTTC.

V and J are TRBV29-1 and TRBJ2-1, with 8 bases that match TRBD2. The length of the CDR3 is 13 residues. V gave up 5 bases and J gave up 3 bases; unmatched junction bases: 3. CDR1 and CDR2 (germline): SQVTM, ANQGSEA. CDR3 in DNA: TGCAGCGTTCCACTAGCGGACTACAATGAGCAGTTCTTC. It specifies CSVPLADYNEQFF.

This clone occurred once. The CDR3 nucleotides are TGTGCCAGTACCCCAGACGCTCGGGGAGGGAACACTGAAGCTTTCTTT. This sequence encodes CASTPDARGGNTEAFF. The rearrangement links TRBV19 to TRBJ1-1, with D unresolved. V lost 7 bases and J lost 1, with 19 bases in between. The CDR3 runs to 16 residues. The germline gives CDR1 LNHDA, CDR2 SQIVND (reference sequence).

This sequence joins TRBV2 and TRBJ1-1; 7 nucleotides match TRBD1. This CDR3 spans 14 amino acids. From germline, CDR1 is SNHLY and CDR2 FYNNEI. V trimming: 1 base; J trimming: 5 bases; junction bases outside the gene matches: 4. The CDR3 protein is CASSEGQGRTEAFF. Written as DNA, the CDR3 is TGTGCCAGCAGTGAAGGACAGGGAAGGACTGAAGCTTTCTTT.

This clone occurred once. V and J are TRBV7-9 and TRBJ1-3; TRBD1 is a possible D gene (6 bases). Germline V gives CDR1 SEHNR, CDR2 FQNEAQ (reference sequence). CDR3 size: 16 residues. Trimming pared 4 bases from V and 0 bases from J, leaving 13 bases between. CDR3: CASSSGQPHSGNTIYF. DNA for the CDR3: TGTGCCAGCAGCTCCGGACAGCCACACTCTGGAAACACCATATATTTT.

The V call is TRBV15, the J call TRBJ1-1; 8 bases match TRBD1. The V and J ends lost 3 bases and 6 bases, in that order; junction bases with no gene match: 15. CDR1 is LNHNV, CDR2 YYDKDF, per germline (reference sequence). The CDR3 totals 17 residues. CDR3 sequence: CATSRGTGGALGAEAFF. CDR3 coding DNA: TGTGCCACCAGCAGGGGGACAGGAGGCGCGCTTGGGGCTGAAGCTTTCTTT.

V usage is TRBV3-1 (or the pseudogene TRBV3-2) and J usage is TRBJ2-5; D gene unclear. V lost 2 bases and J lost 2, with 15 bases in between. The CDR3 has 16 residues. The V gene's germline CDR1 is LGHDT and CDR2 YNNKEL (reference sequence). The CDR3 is CASSQSKASQQETQYF. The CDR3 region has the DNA TGTGCCAGCAGCCAAAGTAAGGCTAGTCAACAAGAGACCCAGTACTTC.

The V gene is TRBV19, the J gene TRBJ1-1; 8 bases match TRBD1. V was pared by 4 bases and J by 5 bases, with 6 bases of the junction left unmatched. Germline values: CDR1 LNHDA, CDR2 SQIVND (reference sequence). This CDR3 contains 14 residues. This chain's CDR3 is CASSNTGGRTEAFF. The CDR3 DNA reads TGTGCCAGTAGTAATACAGGGGGAAGGACTGAAGCTTTCTTT.

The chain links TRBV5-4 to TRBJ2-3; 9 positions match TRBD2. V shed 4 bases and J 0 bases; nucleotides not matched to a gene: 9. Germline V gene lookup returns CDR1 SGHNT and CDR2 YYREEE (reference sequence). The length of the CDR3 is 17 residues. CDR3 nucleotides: TGTGCCAGCAGCGGGATAGCGGGAGTCGCTAGCACAGATACGCAGTATTTT. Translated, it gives CASSGIAGVASTDTQYF.

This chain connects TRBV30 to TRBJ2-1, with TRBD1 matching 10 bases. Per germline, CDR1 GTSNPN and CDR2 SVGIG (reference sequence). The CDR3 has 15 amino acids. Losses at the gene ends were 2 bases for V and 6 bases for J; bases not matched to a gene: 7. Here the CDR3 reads CAWSIGTGVGNEQFF. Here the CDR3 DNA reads TGTGCCTGGAGTATAGGGACAGGGGTTGGCAATGAGCAGTTCTTC.

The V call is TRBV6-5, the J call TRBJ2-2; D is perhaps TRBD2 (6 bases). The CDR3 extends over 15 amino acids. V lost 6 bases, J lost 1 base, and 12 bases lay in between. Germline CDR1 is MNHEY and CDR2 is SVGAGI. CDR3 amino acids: CASRSGLGNTGELFF. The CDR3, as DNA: TGTGCCAGCAGGTCGGGACTCGGGAACACCGGGGAGCTGTTTTTT.

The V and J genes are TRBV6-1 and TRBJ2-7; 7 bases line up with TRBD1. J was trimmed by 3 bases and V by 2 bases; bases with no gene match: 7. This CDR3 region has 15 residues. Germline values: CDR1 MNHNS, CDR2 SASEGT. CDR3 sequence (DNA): TGTGCCAGCAGTGAAAGGGGGCAGGGGGTCTACGAGCAGTACTTC. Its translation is CASSERGQGVYEQYF.

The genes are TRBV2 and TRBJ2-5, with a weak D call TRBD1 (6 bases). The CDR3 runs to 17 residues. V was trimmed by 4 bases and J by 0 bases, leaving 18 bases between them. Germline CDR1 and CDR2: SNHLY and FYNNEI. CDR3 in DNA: TGTGCCAGCAGTGGATCGTCGTGGACAGCAGACCAAGAGACCCAGTACTTC. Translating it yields CASSGSSWTADQETQYF.

The CDR3 region is CASSESGLGTSGWQETQYF. The CDR3 DNA reads as TGCGCCAGCAGTGAGTCTGGTCTAGGGACTAGCGGGTGGCAAGAGACCCAGTACTTC. This chain links TRBV10-1 with TRBJ2-5; 12 nucleotides line up with TRBD2. Germline assignment: CDR1 WNHNN and CDR2 SYGVQD (reference sequence). J was trimmed by 2 bases and V by 0 bases; bases with no gene match: 10. CDR3 length: 19 residues.

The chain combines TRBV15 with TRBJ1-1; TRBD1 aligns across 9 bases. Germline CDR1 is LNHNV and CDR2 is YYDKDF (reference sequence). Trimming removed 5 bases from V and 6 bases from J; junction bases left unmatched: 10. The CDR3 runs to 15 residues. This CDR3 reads CATSPGDRDLSEAFF. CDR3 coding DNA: TGTGCCACCAGCCCCGGGGACAGGGATTTATCTGAAGCTTTCTTT. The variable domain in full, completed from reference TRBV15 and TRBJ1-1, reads DAMVIQNPRYQVTQFGKPVTLSCSQTLNHNVMYWYQQKSSQAPKLLFHYYDKDFNNEADTPDNFQSRRPNTSFCFLDIRSPGLGDTAMYLCATSPGDRDLSEAFFGQGTRLTVV.

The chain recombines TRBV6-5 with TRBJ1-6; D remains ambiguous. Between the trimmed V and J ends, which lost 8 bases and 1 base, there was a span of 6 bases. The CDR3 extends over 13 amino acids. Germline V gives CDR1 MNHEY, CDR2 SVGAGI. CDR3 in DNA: TGTGCCAGCTCCTTGTCCTATAATTCACCCCTCCACTTT. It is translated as CASSLSYNSPLHF.

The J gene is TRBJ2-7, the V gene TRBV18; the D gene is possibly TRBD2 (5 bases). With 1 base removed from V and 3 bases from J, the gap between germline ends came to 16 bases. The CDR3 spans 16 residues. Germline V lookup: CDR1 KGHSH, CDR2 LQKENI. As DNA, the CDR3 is TGTGCCAGCTCACCACGGGTCTCCCTAGCCCTCTACGAGCAGTACTTC. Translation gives CASSPRVSLALYEQYF.

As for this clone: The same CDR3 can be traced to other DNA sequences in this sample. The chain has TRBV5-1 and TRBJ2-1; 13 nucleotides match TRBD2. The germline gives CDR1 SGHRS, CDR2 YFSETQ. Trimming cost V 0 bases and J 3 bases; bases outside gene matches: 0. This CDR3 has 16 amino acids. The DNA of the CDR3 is TGCGCCAGCAGCTTGGGACTAGCGGGGGGCTACAATGAGCAGTTCTTC. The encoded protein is CASSLGLAGGYNEQFF. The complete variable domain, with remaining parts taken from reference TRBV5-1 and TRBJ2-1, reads KAGVTQTPRYLIKTRGQQVTLSCSPISGHRSVSWYQQTPGQGLQFLFEYFSETQRNKGNFPGRFSGRQFSNSRSEMNVSTLELGDSALYLCASSLGLAGGYNEQFFGPGTRLTVL.

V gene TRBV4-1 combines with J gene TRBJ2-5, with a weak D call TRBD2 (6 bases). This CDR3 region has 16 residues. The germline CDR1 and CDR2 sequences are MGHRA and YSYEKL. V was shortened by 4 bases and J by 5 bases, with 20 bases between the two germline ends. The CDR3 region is CASSPGAGLPAETQYF. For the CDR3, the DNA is TGCGCCAGCAGCCCCGGGGCGGGACTCCCGGCGGAGACCCAGTACTTC.

CDR3 loop: CASSQRTGENTEAFF. The DNA for the CDR3 is TGTGCCAGCAGCCAAAGGACAGGGGAGAACACTGAAGCTTTCTTT. This chain links TRBV3-1 (or the pseudogene TRBV3-2) with TRBJ1-1; TRBD1 matches at 9 bases. CDR3 size: 15 residues. V dropped 2 bases and J dropped 1; count of bases not matched to a gene: 2. Germline-derived CDR1 and CDR2 are LGHDT and YNNKEL (reference sequence).

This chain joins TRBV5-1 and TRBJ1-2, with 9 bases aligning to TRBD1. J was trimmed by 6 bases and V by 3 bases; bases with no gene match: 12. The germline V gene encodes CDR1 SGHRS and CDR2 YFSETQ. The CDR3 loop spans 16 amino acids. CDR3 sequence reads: CASSSRIQGARDGYTF. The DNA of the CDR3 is TGCGCCAGCAGCTCAAGAATACAGGGGGCGCGTGATGGCTACACCTTC.

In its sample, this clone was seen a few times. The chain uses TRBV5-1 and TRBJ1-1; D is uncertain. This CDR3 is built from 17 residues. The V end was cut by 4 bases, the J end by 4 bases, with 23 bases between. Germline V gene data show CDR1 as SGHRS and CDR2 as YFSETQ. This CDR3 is CASSPGGHSMGSTEAFF. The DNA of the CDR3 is TGCGCCAGCAGCCCTGGCGGCCACTCCATGGGGAGCACTGAAGCTTTCTTT. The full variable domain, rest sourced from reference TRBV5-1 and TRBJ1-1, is KAGVTQTPRYLIKTRGQQVTLSCSPISGHRSVSWYQQTPGQGLQFLFEYFSETQRNKGNFPGRFSGRQFSNSRSEMNVSTLELGDSALYLCASSPGGHSMGSTEAFFGQGTRLTVV.

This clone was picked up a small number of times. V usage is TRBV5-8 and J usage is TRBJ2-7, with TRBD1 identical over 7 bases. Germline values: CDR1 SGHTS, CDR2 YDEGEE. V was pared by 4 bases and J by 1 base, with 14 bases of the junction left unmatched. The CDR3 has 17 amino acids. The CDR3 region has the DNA TGTGCCAGCAGCCCCCGAAAGAGTAGGACAGGTTCCTACGAGCAGTACTTC. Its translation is CASSPRKSRTGSYEQYF. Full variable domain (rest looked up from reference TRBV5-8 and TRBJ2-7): EAGVTQSPTHLIKTRGQQATLRCSPISGHTSVYWYQQALGLGLQFLLWYDEGEERNRGNFPPRFSGRQFPNYSSELNVNALELEDSALYLCASSPRKSRTGSYEQYFGPGTRLTVT.

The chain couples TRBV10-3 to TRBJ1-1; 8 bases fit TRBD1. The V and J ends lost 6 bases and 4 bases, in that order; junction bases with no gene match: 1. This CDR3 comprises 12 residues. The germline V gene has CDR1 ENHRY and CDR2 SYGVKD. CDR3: CAISTGGTEAFF. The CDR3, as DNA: TGTGCCATCAGCACAGGGGGCACTGAAGCTTTCTTT.

The CDR3 nucleotides are TGCGCCAGCAGCTGGGGGACAGACCAAGAGACCCAGTACTTC. Residues: CASSWGTDQETQYF. This chain uses TRBV5-1 with TRBJ2-5, with TRBD1 matching over 7 bases. The V segment lost 3 bases and the J segment 0 bases; nucleotides outside the gene matches: 2. Germline V gene sequence: CDR1 SGHRS, CDR2 YFSETQ. CDR3 length: 14 amino acids. Combining the CDR3 with reference TRBV5-1 and TRBJ2-5 gives the whole variable domain KAGVTQTPRYLIKTRGQQVTLSCSPISGHRSVSWYQQTPGQGLQFLFEYFSETQRNKGNFPGRFSGRQFSNSRSEMNVSTLELGDSALYLCASSWGTDQETQYFGPGTRLLVL.

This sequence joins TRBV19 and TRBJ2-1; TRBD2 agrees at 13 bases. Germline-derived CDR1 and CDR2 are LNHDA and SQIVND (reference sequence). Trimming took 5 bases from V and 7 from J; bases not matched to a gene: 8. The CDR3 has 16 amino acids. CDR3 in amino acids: CASSHLTSGGRNEQFF. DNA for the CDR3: TGTGCCAGTAGTCACCTGACTAGCGGGGGGAGAAATGAGCAGTTCTTC.

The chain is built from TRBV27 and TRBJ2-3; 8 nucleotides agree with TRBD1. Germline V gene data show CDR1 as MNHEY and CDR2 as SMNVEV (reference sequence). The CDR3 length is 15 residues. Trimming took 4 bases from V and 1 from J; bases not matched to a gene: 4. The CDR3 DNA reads TGTGCCAGCAGTTCCTCGGGACAGGGCACAGATACGCAGTATTTT. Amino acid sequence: CASSSSGQGTDTQYF.

The CDR3 loop reads CTSSQDRGTYSNQPQHF. The CDR3 DNA reads TGCACCAGCAGCCAAGATCGGGGGACGTATAGCAATCAGCCCCAGCATTTT. The chain recombines TRBV1 with TRBJ1-5. TRBV1 is a pseudogene segment. There are 17 residues in the CDR3.